These 15 T cell receptor beta chains were sequenced from one sample in a study of human T cells and chemical hapten exposure. As for time point: pre-sensitization, week 0. Treatment meaning: therapeutic diphenylcyclopropenone sensitization with weekly scalp DPC. A single record per CDR3 protein comes from TCRdb applying MiXCR to the RACE reads. Of tens of thousands of distinct CDR3 sequences listed, 9.4% are singletons. The starting material was whole blood, obtained in connection with sensitization to the hapten diphenylcyclopropenone (DPC). The receptors stem from a woman aged 40 to 49 with alopecia areata. Some clones in this sample may be carry-over from other donors' samples.

The rearrangement links TRBV5-1 to TRBJ1-2; no firm D call. Germline V gene lookup returns CDR1 SGHRS and CDR2 YFSETQ. V lost 1 base, J lost 0 bases, and 10 bases lay in between. The CDR3 length is 15 residues. CDR3 region: CASSLFADANYGYTF. CDR3 in DNA: TGCGCCAGCAGCTTGTTCGCAGATGCTAACTATGGCTACACCTTC.

This clonotype appeared many times. This chain links TRBV12-3 or TRBV12-4 with TRBJ2-2, with D unresolved. V lost 5 bases to trimming and J lost 3 bases, with 16 bases between them. The CDR3 is 16 amino acids. The CDR3 nucleotides read TGTGCCAGCAGTCCGACCTCCGGGCTCTACACCGGGGAGCTGTTTTTT. Translated, it gives CASSPTSGLYTGELFF.

This clonotype has at least ten counts. The chain is built from TRBV2 and TRBJ2-2; 7 nucleotides align to TRBD2. The CDR3 has 16 residues. The germline gives CDR1 SNHLY, CDR2 FYNNEI. After removal of 6 bases from V and 6 bases from J, the junction contained 13 bases not matched to a gene. The CDR3 region has the DNA TGTGCCAGCAGGCCCCACTCTGGCGGGGGTTCCGGGGAGCTGTTTTTT. It is translated as CASRPHSGGGSGELFF.

In its sample, this clonotype was seen many times. The rearrangement links TRBV7-9 to TRBJ2-3, with unresolved D. V shed 3 bases and J shed 2 bases, with 9 bases lying between them. The germline V gene has CDR1 SEHNR and CDR2 FQNEAQ (reference sequence). This CDR3 region has 14 residues. CDR3 sequence: CASSLSQNTDTQYF. CDR3 bases: TGTGCCAGCAGCTTGAGCCAGAACACAGATACGCAGTATTTT. Based on the CDR3 plus reference TRBV7-9 and TRBJ2-3, the full variable domain is DTGVSQNPRHKITKRGQNVTFRCDPISEHNRLYWYRQTLGQGPEFLTYFQNEAQLEKSRLLSDRFSAERPKGSFSTLEIQRTEQGDSAMYLCASSLSQNTDTQYFGPGTRLTVL.

The chain combines TRBV7-2 with TRBJ1-1, with a possible D match to TRBD1 (5 bases). Between the trimmed V and J ends, which lost 5 bases and 1 base, there was a span of 11 bases. CDR1 is SGHTA, CDR2 FQGNSA, per germline. The CDR3 runs to 14 residues. The CDR3 is CASSPQVKNTEAFF. In DNA, the CDR3 is TGTGCCAGCAGCCCACAGGTTAAGAACACTGAAGCTTTCTTT.

This clonotype was seen ten or more times. This rearrangement joins TRBV4-1 to TRBJ2-1; D might be TRBD2 (6 bases). The germline gives CDR1 MGHRA, CDR2 YSYEKL. The CDR3 sequence is 16 residues long. V lost 3 bases to trimming and J lost 6 bases, with 18 bases between them. CDR3 sequence reads: CASSHPSHDGGNEQFF. The CDR3, as DNA: TGCGCCAGCAGCCATCCTAGCCACGACGGGGGCAATGAGCAGTTCTTC.

The sample holds many counts of this clonotype. The chain couples TRBV24-1 to TRBJ2-2; D is perhaps TRBD1 (5 bases). Trimming cost V 1 base and J 1 base, with 15 bases left between them. CDR1 and CDR2 from the germline V gene are KGHDR and SFDVKD. This CDR3 region has 18 residues. The CDR3: CATSDFDTTTENTGELFF. CDR3 DNA: TGTGCCACCAGTGATTTTGACACTACGACAGAGAACACCGGGGAGCTGTTTTTT.

The chain carries TRBV10-3 and TRBJ1-2; possibly TRBD1 for D (6 bases). The germline V gene encodes CDR1 ENHRY and CDR2 SYGVKD. Trimming took 10 bases from V and 4 from J, leaving 19 bases between them. The CDR3 has 14 residues. CDR3 bases: TGTGCCAGCTACAGGGCCAACGCGATCTATGGCTACACCTTC. This sequence encodes CASYRANAIYGYTF.

This clonotype was picked up many times. The genes are TRBV12-3 or TRBV12-4 and TRBJ2-7; D may be TRBD1 or TRBD2 (5 bases each). The CDR3 sequence is 15 residues long. Trimming took off 4 bases at V and 9 bases at J, with 22 bases between the two ends. CDR3 nucleotides: TGTGCCAGCAGTTCCCCCGACCGGGGCCCCCCTGGGCAGTACTTC. Amino acid sequence: CASSSPDRGPPGQYF.

The table lists this clonotype with many counts. This chain connects TRBV9 to TRBJ1-6; no clear D. The germline gives CDR1 SGDLS, CDR2 YYNGEE. V lost 0 bases, J lost 8 bases, and 6 bases lay in between. This CDR3 has 13 residues. CDR3 sequence reads: CASSVEVDSPLHF. Written as DNA, the CDR3 is TGTGCCAGCAGCGTAGAGGTGGATTCACCCCTCCACTTT.

The genes are TRBV6-6 and TRBJ1-5; 7 nucleotides agree with TRBD1. The CDR3 length is 13 residues. V was pared by 7 bases and J by 5 bases, with 5 bases of the junction left unmatched. Germline V lookup: CDR1 MNHNY, CDR2 SVGAGI (reference sequence). This CDR3 reads CASTQTGDQPQHF. The CDR3 DNA follows: TGTGCCAGCACCCAAACAGGGGATCAGCCCCAGCATTTT.

This clonotype was observed many times. V and J are TRBV15 and TRBJ2-7; D remains ambiguous. The CDR3 contains 13 residues. Per the germline V gene, CDR1 is LNHNV and CDR2 is YYDKDF (reference sequence). V was cut by 3 bases and J by 6 bases, with 12 bases left in between. The CDR3 coding sequence is TGTGCCACCAGCAGCGGCCGGGCCCTCGAGCAGTACTTC. Translated: CATSSGRALEQYF.

This clonotype was seen many times. This chain connects TRBV4-1 to TRBJ1-2; 8 bases line up with TRBD1. The CDR3 contains 15 residues. Germline values: CDR1 MGHRA, CDR2 YSYEKL. Trimming cost V 2 bases and J 2 bases; bases outside gene matches: 4. CDR3 protein: CASSQPRTGNYGYTF. CDR3 nucleotide sequence: TGCGCCAGCAGCCAACCCCGGACAGGGAACTATGGCTACACCTTC.

This chain uses TRBV27 with TRBJ2-7; 10 bases agree with TRBD2. The germline V gene has CDR1 MNHEY and CDR2 SMNVEV (reference sequence). V was pared by 8 bases and J by 6 bases, with 10 bases of the junction left unmatched. The length of the CDR3 is 14 residues. The CDR3, as DNA: TGTGCCAGCCCAACTAGCGGGGCGAGCGGCGAGCAGTACTTC. Translation gives CASPTSGASGEQYF.

This clonotype was observed at least ten times. This chain links TRBV14 with TRBJ1-1, with D possibly TRBD1 on 5 matching bases. V was clipped by 4 bases and J by 3 bases, with 9 bases between them. CDR1 is SGHDN and CDR2 is FVKESK in the germline V gene. There are 13 residues in the CDR3. The DNA for the CDR3 is TGTGCCAGCAGCCGAGAGGGGTACACTGAAGCTTTCTTT. It encodes CASSREGYTEAFF.